This T cell receptor (beta chain) was captured in a study of monozygotic twins with inflammatory bowel disease. Study-wide results and caveats: T cell subtypes were not distinguishable in this analysis.

The RNA usage for each TCR library was approximately 3,500 ng of total RNA. UMIs were attached via template switching, each with a 6-nucleotide sample barcode. With the 5' RACE reads reprocessed, TCRdb shows one record per CDR3 protein and no DNA. This sample carries roughly 200,000 distinct CDR3 sequences, with roughly 1.5% going to the ten biggest clones. The CDR3 sequence is 13 residues long. The V gene's germline CDR1 is SGHRS and CDR2 YFSETQ. About this clonotype: Its antigen is unidentified.

It was from whole blood, with no T cell sorting, that total RNA was isolated. Material: blood. V usage is TRBV5-1 and J usage is TRBJ1-1; no DNA is available, so the TRBD1 call from TCRdb remains unchecked. The clonotype comes from a human donor with ulcerative colitis or Crohn's disease, or a healthy co-twin of an affected twin (not recorded which). CDR3 sequence: CASSFPGDPKAFF.